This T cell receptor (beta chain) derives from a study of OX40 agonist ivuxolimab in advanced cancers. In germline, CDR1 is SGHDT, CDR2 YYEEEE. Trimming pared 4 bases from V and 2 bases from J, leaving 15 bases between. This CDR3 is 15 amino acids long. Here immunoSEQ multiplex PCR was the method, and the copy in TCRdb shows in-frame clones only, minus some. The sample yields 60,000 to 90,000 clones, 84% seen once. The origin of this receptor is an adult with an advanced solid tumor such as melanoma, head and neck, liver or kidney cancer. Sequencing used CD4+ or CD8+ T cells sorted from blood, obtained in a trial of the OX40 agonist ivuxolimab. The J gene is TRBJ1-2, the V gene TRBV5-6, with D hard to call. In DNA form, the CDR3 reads TGTGCCAGCAGCCCGGAAGGACTCTTGAACTATGGCTACACCTTC. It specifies CASSPEGLLNYGYTF. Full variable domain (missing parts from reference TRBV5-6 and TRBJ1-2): DAGVTQSPTHLIKTRGQQVTLRCSPKSGHDTVSWYQQALGQGPQFIFQYYEEEERQRGNFPDRFSGHQFPNYSSELNVNALLLGDSALYLCASSPEGLLNYGYTFGSGTRLTVV.